The T cell receptor beta chain under discussion was sequenced for a study of neurological immune-mediated disorders. This clonotype was seen at least ten times. Its antigen remains unknown. CDR1 is SGDLS, CDR2 YYNGEE, per germline. The CDR3 has 14 amino acids. Germline trimming cut 2 bases from V and 0 bases from J; bases unmatched to any gene: 2. Each sequencing run yielded over 200 million TCR-beta sequences from 15-18 subjects. Each CDR3 protein gets one entry after TCRdb re-called the 5' RACE reads with MiXCR. Of tens of thousands of distinct CDR3 sequences listed, 3.8% were seen once; the top ten hold roughly 2%. Broader study findings: The greatest degree of TCR clonal expansion was observed in HTLV-1-associated myelopathy, with the lowest in multiple sclerosis, below that of healthy controls. The expanded clones of different subjects shared no CDR3 amino acid sequences (suggesting private repertoires in all groups).

The sample comprised PBMCs. V and J are TRBV9 and TRBJ2-7; 7 bases match TRBD2. The TCR sequence derives from a man aged 25 to 40 with multiple sclerosis. The CDR3 nucleotides read TGTGCCAGCAGCGTCGGCGGGAGCTCCTACGAGCAGTACTTC. It codes for CASSVGGSSYEQYF.